The entry below gives a single TCR beta chain sequence along with its context. Antigen specificity is unknown. The table came from immunoSEQ multiplex PCR; TCRdb's copy has only in-frame clones and leaves some out. Among roughly 2 million clones listed, about 95% were seen once. This entry comes from a study of shared clonotypes between healthy human individuals. Notes on the study in general: Sharing across four donors was highest in naive CD4 (about 5%) and lowest in memory CD8 (around 0.4%). The study generally estimated greater richness for naive than memory subsets.

CD45RO-negative cells were positively selected for CCR7, leaving out terminally differentiated effector memory CD45RA+ cells. Donation came from healthy HIV-negative adults that had no recent acute infections or vaccinations. This CDR3 has 14 amino acids. The germline gives CDR1 SGHTA, CDR2 FQGTGA. Trimming stripped 5 bases from V and 1 base from J, with 9 bases between. The V call is TRBV7-3, the J call TRBJ1-5; D uncertain. The clonotype originates from a man in his late teens or twenties in good health. Sequenced material: naive CD8+ T cells sorted from blood. The CDR3 DNA sequence: TGTGCCAGCAGCCCGCCGAAGAGCAATCAGCCCCAGCATTTT. Translating gives CASSPPKSNQPQHF.